This T cell receptor (beta chain) originates from a study of T cells in Graves' hyperthyroidism and ophthalmopathy. Study-wide background: Upon initial diagnosis and before any treatment, peripheral blood was collected.

With respect to this clonotype: The antigen remains unidentified.

Stable hyperthyroidism: no ophthalmopathy progression over 18 months of follow-up. Study-wide results and limits: Ophthalmopathy was predicted by the model a median of approximately 6 months ahead of onset. Blood also showed most of the thyroid clonotypes that were expanded above 0.001.

RNA transcripts provided the source from which TCR beta CDR3 regions were amplified. First-round RT-PCR with HTBI primers amplified the TCR CDR3 region. Each CDR3 protein gets one entry after TCRdb re-called the multiplex PCR reads with MiXCR. The data contain some 550,000 distinct CDR3 sequences, less than 25% of them singletons. Source material: blood. This TCR came from a young man with Graves' hyperthyroidism.

This CDR3 is CASRRRGRNFNTEAFF. DNA of the CDR3: TGTGCCAGTCGGAGACGGGGGAGGAATTTTAACACTGAAGCTTTCTTT. The chain has TRBV19 and TRBJ1-1, with a weak D call TRBD1 (5 bases). This CDR3 comprises 16 residues. Germline CDR1 LNHDA, CDR2 SQIVND (reference sequence). V lost 8 bases to trimming and J lost 2 bases, with 21 bases between them.